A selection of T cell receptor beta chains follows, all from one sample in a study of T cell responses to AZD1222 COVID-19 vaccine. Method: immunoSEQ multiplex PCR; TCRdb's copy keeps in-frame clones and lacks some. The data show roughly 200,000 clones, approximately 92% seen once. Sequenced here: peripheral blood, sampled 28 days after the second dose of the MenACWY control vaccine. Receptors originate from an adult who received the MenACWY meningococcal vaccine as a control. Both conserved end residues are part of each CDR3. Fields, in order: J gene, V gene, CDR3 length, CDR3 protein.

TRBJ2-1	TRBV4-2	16	CASSPSGQPGNNEQFF
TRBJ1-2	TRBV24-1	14	CATSVQKLADGYTF
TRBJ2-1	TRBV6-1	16	CASSGTERGIYNEQFF
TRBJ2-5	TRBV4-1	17	CASSQDWASGAQETQYF
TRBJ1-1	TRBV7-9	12	CASSLQNTEAFF
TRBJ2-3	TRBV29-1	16	CSVERGIGLPGDTQYF
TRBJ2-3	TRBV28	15	CASSPSAGNTDTQYF
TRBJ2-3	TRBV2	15	CASRSQDISTDTQYF
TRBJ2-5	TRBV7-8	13	CASSLGRQETQYF
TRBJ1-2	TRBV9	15	CASSAATGVLYGYTF
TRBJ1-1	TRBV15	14	CATSRDGVNTEAFF
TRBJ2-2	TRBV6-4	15	CASSRGGVDTGELFF
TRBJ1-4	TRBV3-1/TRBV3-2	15	CASSPRTGVTEKLFF
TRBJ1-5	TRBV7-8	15	CASSPAGTVNQPQHF
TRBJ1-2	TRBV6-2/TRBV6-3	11	CASSLVYGYTF
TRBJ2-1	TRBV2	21	CASNRAASGLAGRFSYNEQFF
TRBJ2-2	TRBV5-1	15	CASSLGHRNTGELFF
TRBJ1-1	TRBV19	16	CASTEYDFSMRTEAFF
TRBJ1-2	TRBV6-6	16	CASSYQGGGTNYGYTF
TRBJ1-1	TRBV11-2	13	CASSLTGNTEAFF
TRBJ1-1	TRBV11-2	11	CASSLLREAFF
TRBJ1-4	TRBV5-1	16	CASSLEFRTASEKLFF
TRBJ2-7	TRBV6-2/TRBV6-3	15	CASSQSSTGGYEQYF
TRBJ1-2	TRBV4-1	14	CASSHPDRDYGYTF
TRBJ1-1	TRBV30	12	CAWGPRDPEAFF
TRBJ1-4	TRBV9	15	CASSARWEANEKLFF
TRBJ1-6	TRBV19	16	CASSFTRGTYNSPLHF
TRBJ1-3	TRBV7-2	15	CASSLVAGSGNTIYF
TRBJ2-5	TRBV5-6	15	CASSLGTGLLETQYF
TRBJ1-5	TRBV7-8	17	CASSLVFGQGTNQPQHF
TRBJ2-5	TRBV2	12	CASSGYEETQYF
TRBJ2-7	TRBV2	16	CASRDRLAGASYEQYF
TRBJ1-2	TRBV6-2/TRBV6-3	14	CASSPPGSGGSYTF